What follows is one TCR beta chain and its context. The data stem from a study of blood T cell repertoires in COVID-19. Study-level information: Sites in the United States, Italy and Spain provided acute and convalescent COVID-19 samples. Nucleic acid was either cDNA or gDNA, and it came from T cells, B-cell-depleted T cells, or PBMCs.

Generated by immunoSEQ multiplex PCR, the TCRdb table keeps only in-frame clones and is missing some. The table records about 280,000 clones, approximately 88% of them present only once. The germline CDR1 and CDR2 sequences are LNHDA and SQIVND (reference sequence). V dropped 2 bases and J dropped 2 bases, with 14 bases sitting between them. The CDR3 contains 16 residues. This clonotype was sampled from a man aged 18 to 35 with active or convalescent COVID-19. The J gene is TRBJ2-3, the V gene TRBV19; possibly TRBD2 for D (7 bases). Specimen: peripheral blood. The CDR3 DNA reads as TGTGCCAGTAGTATATATGGGGAGGGGGACACAGATACGCAGTATTTT. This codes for CASSIYGEGDTDTQYF.